What follows are 18 T cell receptor beta chains derived from one specimen sequenced in a study of blood T cell repertoires in COVID-19. Sequencing used immunoSEQ multiplex PCR; TCRdb keeps in-frame clones, though not all of them. Of a few hundred thousand clones listed, roughly 87% are singletons. The sequenced sample consisted of PBMCs or T cells enriched from blood (not recorded which). These TCRs come from a woman younger than 45 who had recovered from COVID-19.

The chain has TRBV7-9 and TRBJ2-7; 8 bases map to TRBD2. The V and J ends lost 5 bases and 0 bases, in that order; junction bases with no gene match: 6. Germline V CDR1 and CDR2: SEHNR, FQNEAQ (reference sequence). The CDR3 covers 15 residues. The CDR3 sequence is CASSPAGGFSYEQYF. Here the CDR3 DNA reads TGTGCCAGCAGCCCTGCGGGGGGTTTCTCCTACGAGCAGTACTTC.

The V gene is TRBV7-8, the J gene TRBJ1-5, with TRBD1 as a possible D gene (6 bases). Trimming pared 1 base from V and 0 bases from J, leaving 10 bases between. The CDR3 loop spans 16 amino acids. Germline V lookup: CDR1 SGHVS, CDR2 FQNEAQ. CDR3 in amino acids: CASSLGGRYSNQPQHF. The CDR3 nucleotides read TGTGCCAGCAGCTTAGGGGGGCGATATAGCAATCAGCCCCAGCATTTT. The variable domain in full, with the rest retrieved from reference TRBV7-8 and TRBJ1-5, is GAGVSQSPRYKVAKRGQDVALRCDPISGHVSLFWYQQALGQGPEFLTYFQNEAQLDKSGLPSDRFFAERPEGSVSTLKIQRTQQEDSAVYLCASSLGGRYSNQPQHFGDGTRLSIL.

The V call is TRBV28, the J call TRBJ2-7, with unresolved D. In germline, CDR1 is MDHEN, CDR2 SYDVKM. CDR3 length: 11 amino acids. V lost 7 bases and J 0 bases, leaving 4 bases between the germline ends. The CDR3 DNA reads as TGTGCCAGCACCCTCTCCTACGAGCAGTACTTC. This codes for CASTLSYEQYF. Combining the CDR3 with reference TRBV28 and TRBJ2-7 gives the whole variable domain DVKVTQSSRYLVKRTGEKVFLECVQDMDHENMFWYRQDPGLGLRLIYFSYDVKMKEKGDIPEGYSVSREKKERFSLILESASTNQTSMYLCASTLSYEQYFGPGTRLTVT.

The chain uses TRBV6-5 and TRBJ1-4; D gene unclear. V gave up 2 bases and J gave up 0 bases, with 7 bases separating them. The CDR3 sequence is 15 residues long. Germline V CDR1 and CDR2: MNHEY, SVGAGI. Here the CDR3 DNA reads TGTGCCAGCAGTTACGAGACTGCAACTAATGAAAAACTGTTTTTT. Translation gives CASSYETATNEKLFF.

J is TRBJ1-5 and V is TRBV5-6; D uncertain. Germline-derived CDR1 and CDR2 are SGHDT and YYEEEE. This CDR3 spans 16 amino acids. The germline V and J ends were trimmed by 0 bases and 6 bases, with 16 bases remaining between them. In DNA, the CDR3 is TGTGCCAGCAGCTTGGCCACACTCGGGGTGGGTCAGCCCCAGCATTTT. The encoded protein is CASSLATLGVGQPQHF.

In its sample, this clone was seen once. The CDR3 DNA reads TGTGCCAGCATGCTAAAACCGGGAATAAAAGCGGCTGAAGCTTTCTTT. Amino acid sequence: CASMLKPGIKAAEAFF. The chain joins TRBV5-6 to TRBJ1-1; D uncertain. This CDR3 comprises 16 residues. V shed 6 bases and J shed 6 bases, with 24 bases lying between them. CDR1 and CDR2 (germline): SGHDT, YYEEEE. Variable domain in full (rest from reference TRBV5-6 and TRBJ1-1): DAGVTQSPTHLIKTRGQQVTLRCSPKSGHDTVSWYQQALGQGPQFIFQYYEEEERQRGNFPDRFSGHQFPNYSSELNVNALLLGDSALYLCASMLKPGIKAAEAFFGQGTRLTVV.

The chain combines TRBV6-5 with TRBJ2-3; maybe TRBD1 (5 bases). The length of the CDR3 is 15 residues. The germline V and J ends were trimmed by 7 bases and 2 bases, with 16 bases remaining between them. Germline V gene data show CDR1 as MNHEY and CDR2 as SVGAGI. CDR3 in amino acids: CASTTVVSPTDTQYF. For the CDR3, the DNA is TGTGCCAGCACGACAGTAGTTTCCCCCACAGATACGCAGTATTTT.

This clone is a singleton in its sample. The J gene is TRBJ2-4, the V gene TRBV6-2 or TRBV6-3; TRBD2 aligns across 15 bases. The CDR3 covers 19 residues. Germline CDR1 is MNHEY and CDR2 is SVGEGT. With 2 bases clipped from V and 7 bases from J, the junction kept 12 bases outside the gene matches. DNA for the CDR3: TGTGCCAGCAGTTACACCGGAGGACTAGCGGGGGGGCCGGGGAACATTCAGTACTTC. Translation gives CASSYTGGLAGGPGNIQYF.

The rearrangement uses TRBV6-1 and TRBJ1-1; unclear D gene. Per the germline V gene, CDR1 is MNHNS and CDR2 is SASEGT. The CDR3 is 13 amino acids. Between the trimmed V and J ends, which lost 1 base and 5 bases, there was a span of 8 bases. In DNA, the CDR3 is TGTGCCAGCAGTGAAGGCTTGGCAACTGAAGCTTTCTTT. Translating it yields CASSEGLATEAFF.

This rearrangement joins TRBV3-1 (or the pseudogene TRBV3-2) to TRBJ2-7; D might be TRBD2 (5 bases). V was shortened by 4 bases and J by 5 bases, with 12 bases between the two germline ends. This CDR3 region has 13 residues. Germline CDR1 and CDR2: LGHDT and YNNKEL (reference sequence). CDR3 in amino acids: CASSLRTHDEQYF. The CDR3 DNA reads as TGTGCCAGCAGCCTAAGGACTCACGACGAGCAGTACTTC.

The J gene is TRBJ2-7, the V gene TRBV11-2; 10 bases align to TRBD1. Per the germline V gene, CDR1 is SGHAT and CDR2 is FQNNGV. There are 16 residues in the CDR3. V lost 5 bases, J lost 3 bases, and 10 bases stayed unmatched. The CDR3 bases are TGTGCCAGCAGCCTCGGCCCCGGGGACAGGGGCTACGAGCAGTACTTC. Translation gives CASSLGPGDRGYEQYF.

V usage is TRBV11-2 and J usage is TRBJ1-6, with D tentatively TRBD1 (6 bases). Germline V gene sequence: CDR1 SGHAT, CDR2 FQNNGV. Trimming pared 5 bases from V and 10 bases from J, leaving 18 bases between. The CDR3 is 15 amino acids. The CDR3 sequence is CASSPRGAGDSPLHF. As DNA, the CDR3 is TGTGCCAGCAGCCCCCGGGGGGCCGGTGACTCACCCCTCCACTTT.

V gene TRBV6-2 or TRBV6-3 combines with J gene TRBJ2-2, with D perhaps matching TRBD2 (7 bases). The CDR3 is 16 amino acids. Germline lookup yields CDR1 MNHEY and CDR2 SVGEGT. Trimming took 0 bases from V and 3 from J, leaving 11 bases between them. In DNA, the CDR3 is TGTGCCAGCAGTTACTCGTGGGGGGGCTACACCGGGGAGCTGTTTTTT. Its translation is CASSYSWGGYTGELFF.

This clone was detected only once. This chain joins TRBV2 and TRBJ1-5; the match to TRBD1 covers 7 bases. The length of the CDR3 is 17 residues. V lost 4 bases, J lost 0 bases, and 9 bases stayed unmatched. CDR1 is SNHLY and CDR2 is FYNNEI in the germline V gene. The CDR3 loop is CASSVGQGESSNQPQHF. DNA of the CDR3: TGTGCCAGCAGTGTAGGGCAGGGGGAATCTAGCAATCAGCCCCAGCATTTT.

This clone showed up just once. The CDR3 coding sequence is TGTGCCAGCAGCAAAGGCCTAGCGGGGGACCTTTTGGCCCAGTACTTC. It specifies CASSKGLAGDLLAQYF. The chain combines TRBV21-1 with TRBJ2-5; the D call in the table, TRBD2, was not verified against the DNA. TRBV21-1 is given as a pseudogene. The CDR3 runs to 16 residues.

This chain joins TRBV6-1 and TRBJ2-3, with 7 bases that match TRBD1. The CDR3 consists of 18 residues. V lost 2 bases to trimming and J lost 0 bases; unmatched junction nucleotides: 11. CDR1 and CDR2 from the germline V gene are MNHNS and SASEGT. The CDR3 DNA sequence: TGTGCCAGCAGTGAACGGCCACAGGGGTCCTTTAGCACAGATACGCAGTATTTT. Its protein product is CASSERPQGSFSTDTQYF.

The chain couples TRBV11-2 to TRBJ2-5; 11 bases match TRBD2. There are 17 residues in the CDR3. V dropped 3 bases and J dropped 5; count of bases not matched to a gene: 11. The germline CDR1 and CDR2 sequences are SGHAT and FQNNGV. The CDR3 reads CASSFSPLAGGTETQYF. CDR3 DNA: TGTGCCAGCAGCTTTAGTCCCCTAGCGGGGGGCACTGAGACCCAGTACTTC.

The V call is TRBV5-1, the J call TRBJ2-5; tentative D call: TRBD1 (6 bases). Germline-derived CDR1 and CDR2 are SGHRS and YFSETQ. The CDR3 runs 14 residues. V was shortened by 5 bases and J by 1 base, with 12 bases between the two germline ends. CDR3 amino acids: CASSSGTPQETQYF. CDR3 nucleotides: TGCGCCAGCAGTTCCGGGACACCCCAAGAGACCCAGTACTTC.